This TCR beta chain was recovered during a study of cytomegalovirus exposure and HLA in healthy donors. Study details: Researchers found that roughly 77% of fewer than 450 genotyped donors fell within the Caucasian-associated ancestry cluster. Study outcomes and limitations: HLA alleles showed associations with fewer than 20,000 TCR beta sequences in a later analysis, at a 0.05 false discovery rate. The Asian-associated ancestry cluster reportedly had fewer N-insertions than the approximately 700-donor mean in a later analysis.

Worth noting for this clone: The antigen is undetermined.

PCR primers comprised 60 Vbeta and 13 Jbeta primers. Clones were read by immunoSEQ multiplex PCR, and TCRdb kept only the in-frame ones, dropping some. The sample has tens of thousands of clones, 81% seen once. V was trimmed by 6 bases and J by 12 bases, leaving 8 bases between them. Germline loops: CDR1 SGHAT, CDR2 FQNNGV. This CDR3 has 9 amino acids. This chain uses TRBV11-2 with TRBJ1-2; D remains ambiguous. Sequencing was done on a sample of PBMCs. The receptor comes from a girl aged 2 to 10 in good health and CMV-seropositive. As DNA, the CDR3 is TGTGCCAGCAGTACAGCTGACACCTTC. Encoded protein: CASSTADTF.